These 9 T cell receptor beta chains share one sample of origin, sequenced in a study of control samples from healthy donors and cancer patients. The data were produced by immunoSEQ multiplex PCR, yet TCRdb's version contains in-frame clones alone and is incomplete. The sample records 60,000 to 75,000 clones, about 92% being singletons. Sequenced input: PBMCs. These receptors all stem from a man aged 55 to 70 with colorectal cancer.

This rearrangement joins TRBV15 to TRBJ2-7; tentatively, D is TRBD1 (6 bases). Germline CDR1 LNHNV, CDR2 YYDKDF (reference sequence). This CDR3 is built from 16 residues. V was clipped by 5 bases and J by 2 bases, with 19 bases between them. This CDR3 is CATSPHPTGRPYEQYF. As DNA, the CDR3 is TGTGCCACCAGCCCCCACCCCACAGGGCGGCCCTACGAGCAGTACTTC.

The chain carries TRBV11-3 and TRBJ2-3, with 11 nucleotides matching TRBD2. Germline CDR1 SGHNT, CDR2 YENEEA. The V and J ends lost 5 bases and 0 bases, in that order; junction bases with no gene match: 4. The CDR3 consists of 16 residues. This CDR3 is CASSRLAGGSTDTQYF. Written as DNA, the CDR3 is TGTGCCAGCAGCCGCCTAGCGGGGGGAAGCACAGATACGCAGTATTTT.

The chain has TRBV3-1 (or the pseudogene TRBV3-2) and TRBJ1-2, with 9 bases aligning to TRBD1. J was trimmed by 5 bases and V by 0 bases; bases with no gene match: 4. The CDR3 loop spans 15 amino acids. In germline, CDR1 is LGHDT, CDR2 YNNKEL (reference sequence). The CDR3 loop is CASSQDPGTGYGYTF. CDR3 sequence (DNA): TGTGCCAGCAGCCAAGATCCAGGGACAGGGTATGGCTACACCTTC.

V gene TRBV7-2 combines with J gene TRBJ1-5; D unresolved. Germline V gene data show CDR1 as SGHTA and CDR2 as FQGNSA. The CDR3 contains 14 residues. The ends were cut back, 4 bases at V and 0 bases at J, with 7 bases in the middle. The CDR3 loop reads CASSSQYSNQPQHF. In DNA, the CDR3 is TGTGCCAGCAGCTCACAGTATAGCAATCAGCCCCAGCATTTT.

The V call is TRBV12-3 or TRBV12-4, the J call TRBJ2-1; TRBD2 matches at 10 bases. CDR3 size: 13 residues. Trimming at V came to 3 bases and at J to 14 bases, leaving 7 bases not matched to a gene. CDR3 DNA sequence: TGTGCCAGCAGTTTCCCAGCGGGGGGGTGGAAGTTCTTC. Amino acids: CASSFPAGGWKFF.

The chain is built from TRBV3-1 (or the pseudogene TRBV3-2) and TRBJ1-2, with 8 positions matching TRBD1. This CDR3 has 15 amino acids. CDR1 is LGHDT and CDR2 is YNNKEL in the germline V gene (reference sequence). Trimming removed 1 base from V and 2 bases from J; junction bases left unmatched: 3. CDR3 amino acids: CASSQGTGNNYGYTF. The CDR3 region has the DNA TGTGCCAGCAGCCAAGGGACAGGGAACAACTATGGCTACACCTTC.

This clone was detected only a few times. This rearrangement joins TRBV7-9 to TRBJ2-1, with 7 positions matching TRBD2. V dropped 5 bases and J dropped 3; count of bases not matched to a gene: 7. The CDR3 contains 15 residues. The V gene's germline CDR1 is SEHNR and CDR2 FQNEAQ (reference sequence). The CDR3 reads CASSPDGGGYNEQFF. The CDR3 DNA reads TGTGCCAGCAGCCCCGACGGCGGGGGCTACAATGAGCAGTTCTTC. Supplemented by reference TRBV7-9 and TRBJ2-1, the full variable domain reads DTGVSQNPRHKITKRGQNVTFRCDPISEHNRLYWYRQTLGQGPEFLTYFQNEAQLEKSRLLSDRFSAERPKGSFSTLEIQRTEQGDSAMYLCASSPDGGGYNEQFFGPGTRLTVL.

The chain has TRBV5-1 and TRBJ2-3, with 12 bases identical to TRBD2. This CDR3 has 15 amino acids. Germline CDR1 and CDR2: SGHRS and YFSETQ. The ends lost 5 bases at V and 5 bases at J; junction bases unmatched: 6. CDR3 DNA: TGCGCCAGCAGGGAACTAGCGGGGGGAAGAGATACGCAGTATTTT. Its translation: CASRELAGGRDTQYF. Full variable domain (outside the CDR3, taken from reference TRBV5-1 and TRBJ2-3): KAGVTQTPRYLIKTRGQQVTLSCSPISGHRSVSWYQQTPGQGLQFLFEYFSETQRNKGNFPGRFSGRQFSNSRSEMNVSTLELGDSALYLCASRELAGGRDTQYFGPGTRLTVL.

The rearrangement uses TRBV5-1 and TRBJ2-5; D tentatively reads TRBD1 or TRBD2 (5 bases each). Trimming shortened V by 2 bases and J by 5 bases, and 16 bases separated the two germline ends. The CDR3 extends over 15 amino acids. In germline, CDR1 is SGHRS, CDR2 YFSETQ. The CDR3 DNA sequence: TGCGCCAGCAGCTTCGGGTCTCCCGAGGGGGAGACCCAGTACTTC. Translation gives CASSFGSPEGETQYF. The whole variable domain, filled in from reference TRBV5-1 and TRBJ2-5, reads KAGVTQTPRYLIKTRGQQVTLSCSPISGHRSVSWYQQTPGQGLQFLFEYFSETQRNKGNFPGRFSGRQFSNSRSEMNVSTLELGDSALYLCASSFGSPEGETQYFGPGTRLLVL.